Listed below are T cell receptor beta chains from one sample, sequenced in a study of graft-versus-host responses after intestinal transplantation. Generated by immunoSEQ multiplex PCR, the TCRdb table keeps only in-frame clones and is missing some. The data hold about 86,000 clones, with roughly nine tenths observed a single time. Antigens of these TCRs are unknown. Sequenced here: unstimulated CD4+ T cells sorted from spleen or lymph node cells, sampled before transplant. The receptors come from a human donor who was the organ donor for an intestinal transplant. The CDR3 runs from the conserved cysteine through the conserved F or W. The D gene is left open where the match is weak. Clone size appears in some rows only: once, few, many, or a class for an expanded clone.

TRBD2 NA TRBJ2-3 TRBV5-1 TGCGCCAGCAGGGCGGCGGGGGGCCCTGCGGGGGATACGCAGTATTTT CASRAAGGPAGDTQYF
NA NA TRBJ1-6 TRBV28 TGTGCCAGCAGTTTACTCCGGGATGGCTCCTATAATTCACCCCTCCACTTC CASSLLRDGSYNSPLHF
TRBD2 NA TRBJ2-1 TRBV15 TGTGCCACCAGCATACCGGGACTAGCTTTCGATGAGCAGTTCTTC CATSIPGLAFDEQFF
NA NA TRBJ1-1 TRBV6-1 TGTGCCAGCGGGAGGGCGGGCACTGAAGCTTTCTTT CASGRAGTEAFF
TRBD2 NA TRBJ2-5 TRBV6-1 TGTGCCAGCAGTGAAGGTGGACTAGCGGGAGGCCGGGGGGAGACCCAGTACTTC CASSEGGLAGGRGETQYF
TRBD1 NA TRBJ1-5 TRBV2 TGTGCCAGCAGCCGAGACAGGGTTGGGCAGCCCCAGCATTTT CASSRDRVGQPQHF
NA once TRBJ2-7 TRBV14 TGTGCCAGCAGCCAGCCTGGGACCGGAGGGTACTACGAGCAGTACTTC CASSQPGTGGYYEQYF
NA NA TRBJ1-2 TRBV7-2 TGTGCCAGCAGCTCAACAGGTGTAGTGCGTGGCTACACCTTC CASSSTGVVRGYTF
NA once TRBJ1-3 TRBV6-1 TGTGCCAGCATAACAGGAACCGACTCTGGAAACACCATATATTTT CASITGTDSGNTIYF
TRBD1 NA TRBJ1-3 TRBV9 TGTGCCAGCAGCGGCTTAGGGACAGGGGAAAACACCATATATTTT CASSGLGTGENTIYF
NA NA TRBJ1-2 TRBV5-1 TGCGCCAGCAGGTTGAGCCAGGGCCCTAACTATGGCTACACCTTC CASRLSQGPNYGYTF
TRBD1 NA TRBJ2-7 TRBV19 TGTGCCACCGGACAGGGGGCTTCCTACGAGCAGTACTTC CATGQGASYEQYF
NA NA TRBJ1-5 TRBV29-1 TGCAGCGTTTCTTACACCCGGGGGGACCAGCCCCAGCATTTT CSVSYTRGDQPQHF
NA NA TRBJ2-5 TRBV12-1 TGTGCCAGCAGCCCGTGTTCTAGCGGGAGTTGGACCCAGTACTTC CASSPCSSGSWTQYF
TRBD1 few TRBJ1-5 TRBV6-6 TGTGCCAGCAGTGACAGGGTGAGTGGCAATCAGCCCCAGCATTTT CASSDRVSGNQPQHF
NA NA TRBJ2-1 TRBV18 TGTGCCAGCTCTCCGGGACTTAACAATGAGCAGTTCTTC CASSPGLNNEQFF
TRBD1 few TRBJ1-2 TRBV6-6 TGTGCCAGCAGACAAGACAGGGGGAACTATGGCTACACCTTC CASRQDRGNYGYTF
NA NA TRBJ2-3 TRBV9 TGTGCCAGCAGCGTAGCCCTATCCACAGATACGCAGTATTTT CASSVALSTDTQYF
NA NA TRBJ2-7 TRBV14 TGTGCCAGCAGCCACCGTTCCCCGTACCGGGACTGGCCGACCGAGCAGTACTTC CASSHRSPYRDWPTEQYF
TRBD2 NA TRBJ2-3 TRBV5-7 TGTGCCAGCAGCTTTACGGGGGGGCAGACAGATACGCAGTATTTT CASSFTGGQTDTQYF
NA NA TRBJ2-7 TRBV6-5 TGTGCCAGCAGTTACGCGGCCCCCCACCACGGCTACGAGCAGTACTTC CASSYAAPHHGYEQYF
TRBD2 NA TRBJ2-3 TRBV5-1 TGCGCCAGCAGTCTAGCCGGGACTAGCGGGGGGGATACGCAGTATTTT CASSLAGTSGGDTQYF
TRBD2 NA TRBJ2-1 TRBV7-3 TGTGCCAGCAGCCGAGCGGGAGGGTCATACAATGAGCAGTTCTTC CASSRAGGSYNEQFF
NA NA TRBJ2-1 TRBV6-5 TGTGCCAGCAGGGACTATTTCTCCTACAATGAGCAGTTCTTC CASRDYFSYNEQFF
NA few TRBJ1-3 TRBV25-1 TGTGCCAGCAGCAACTCTGGAAACACCATATATTTT CASSNSGNTIYF
TRBD1 NA TRBJ2-5 TRBV5-1 TGCGCCAGCAGCGCGTTAGGACAGGGAGAGACCCAGTACTTC CASSALGQGETQYF
NA NA TRBJ2-3 TRBV5-1 TGCGCCAGCAGCTTGGATACCCCGACTGCGGATACGCAGTATTTT CASSLDTPTADTQYF
NA NA TRBJ1-1 TRBV2 TGTGCCAGCAGTCCGAACTTAGGACAACTAAACACTGAAGCTTTCTTT CASSPNLGQLNTEAFF
NA NA TRBJ1-6 TRBV25-1 TGTGCCAGCACCCCAGGGAATTCACCCCTCCACTTT CASTPGNSPLHF
NA NA TRBJ1-3 TRBV7-9 TGTGCCAGCAGCTTAGAGAGGTTCTACTCTGGAAACACCATATATTTT CASSLERFYSGNTIYF
NA NA TRBJ2-5 TRBV28 TGTGCCAGCAGTTTAGACAGTCGAGAGACCCAGTACTTC CASSLDSRETQYF
NA NA TRBJ1-5 TRBV19 TGTGCCAGTACCTGGGGGGATGGCCAGCCCCAGCATTTT CASTWGDGQPQHF
NA NA TRBJ1-2 TRBV6-5 TGTGCCAGCAGTTACGGGCGAGTATATGGCTACACCTTC CASSYGRVYGYTF
NA NA TRBJ2-7 TRBV4-3 TGCGCCAGCAGCCAAGTCGGATTTCCGGAGGACGAGCAGTACTTC CASSQVGFPEDEQYF
TRBD2 NA TRBJ2-1 TRBV11-2 TGTGCCAGCACCCTTGGGGCTAGCGGGACGGGCAATGAGCAGTTCTTC CASTLGASGTGNEQFF
TRBD2 NA TRBJ2-7 TRBV7-2 TGTGCCAGCAGCCGCCCAATGGTCGGGAGGGCCGGCGAGCAGTACTTC CASSRPMVGRAGEQYF
NA NA TRBJ2-4 TRBV11-2 TGTGCCAGCAGCCGGGGGTCTTCCTGGGGGAAAAACATTCAGTACTTC CASSRGSSWGKNIQYF
NA NA TRBJ2-7 TRBV28 TGTGCCAGCAGGGGCCCCGCATTCTACGAGCAGTACTTC CASRGPAFYEQYF
TRBD1 NA TRBJ2-7 TRBV11-2 TGTGCCAGCAGCAAAGACAGGGGGCAGTACGAGCAGTACTTC CASSKDRGQYEQYF
NA once TRBJ1-2 TRBV7-8 TGTGCCAGCAGTGGCAGGGATGCATATGGCTACACCTTC CASSGRDAYGYTF
NA NA TRBJ1-5 TRBV4-1 TGCGCCAGCAGCCCTGGCGGGGTCCCAAATCAGCCCCAGCATTTT CASSPGGVPNQPQHF
NA NA TRBJ2-2 TRBV9 TGTGCCAGCAGCGTAACGGGATCGAACACCGGGGAGCTGTTTTTT CASSVTGSNTGELFF
TRBD2 few TRBJ2-1 TRBV18 TGTGCCAGCTCACCACGGGGCGGGAGTGGGTCCTACAATGAGCAGTTCTTC CASSPRGGSGSYNEQFF
TRBD1 NA TRBJ2-5 TRBV5-1 TGCGCCAGCAGCCACGGGACAGGACAAGAAGAGACCCAGTACTTC CASSHGTGQEETQYF
TRBD1 NA TRBJ2-3 TRBV25-1 TGTGCCAGCAGTGGTCCCAATCCTACAGGGGGCGACCCAGATACGCAGTATTTT CASSGPNPTGGDPDTQYF
TRBD1 NA TRBJ2-6 TRBV19 TGTGCCAGTAGTTCTCGCCGGACAGGTCTGCTCTGGGCCAACGTCCTGACTTTC CASSSRRTGLLWANVLTF
TRBD2 NA TRBJ2-1 TRBV18 TGTGCCAGCTCACCACCGGGACTACGACCTCAGTTCTTC CASSPPGLRPQFF
TRBD2 NA TRBJ2-1 TRBV29-1 TGCAGCGTCGACCCCAGCGGGGGGCCTTCCTACAATGAGCAGTTCTTC CSVDPSGGPSYNEQFF
TRBD2 few TRBJ2-1 TRBV7-2 TGTGCCAGCAGCTTACAAGTAACTAGCGACGGTGAGCAGTTCTTC CASSLQVTSDGEQFF
TRBD1 NA TRBJ1-1 TRBV18 TGTGCCAGCTCACCAAAACAGGGGGGAGGAGGCTTCTTT CASSPKQGGGGFF
TRBD2 NA TRBJ2-1 TRBV6-4 TGTGCCAGCAGTGACTCCCCGGGGAGGGTCCCCTACAATGAGCAGTTCTTC CASSDSPGRVPYNEQFF